A selection of T cell receptor beta chains follows, all from one sample in a study of CD8+CD57+ T cells in acquired aplastic anemia. TCRdb used MiXCR to reprocess the reads, holding one entry per CDR3 protein. Here the sample spans over 200,000 distinct CDR3 sequences, around 60% being singletons. Sequencing used sorted CD4+, CD8+, or CD8+CD57+ T cells (not recorded which) from PBMCs. The receptors here all came from a human donor in good health. Both conserved end residues are part of each CDR3. Each record gives: CDR3 protein, CDR3 DNA, D gene, V gene, J gene, clone size. D genes are given only for firm matches. Clone size is stated in some rows and not others, as once, few, many or a class when expanded.

CASSDPYREETQYF	TGTGCCAGCAGCGACCCTTACAGGGAAGAGACCCAGTACTTC	-	TRBV9	TRBJ2-5	few
CASSNLRGLNSPLHF	TGTGCCAGCAGCAACCTAAGGGGCCTCAATTCACCCCTCCACTTT	-	TRBV7-8	TRBJ1-6	-
CASSKLGGQGQYF	TGTGCCAGCAGTAAATTGGGGGGGCAAGGGCAGTACTTC	-	TRBV27	TRBJ2-7	many
CASSLSVQGPDYTF	TGTGCCAGCAGCTTAAGTGTCCAGGGGCCGGACTACACCTTC	-	TRBV7-8	TRBJ1-2	few
CATCPSRGPPYEQYF	TGTGCCACCTGCCCCTCCAGGGGGCCGCCCTACGAGCAGTACTTC	TRBD1	TRBV24-1	TRBJ2-7	-
CASSFEGRASIQYF	TGTGCCAGCAGTTTTGAGGGGAGGGCGAGTATCCAGTACTTC	TRBD2	TRBV2	TRBJ2-5	once
CAIQGTDTEAFF	TGTGCCATCCAGGGGACGGACACTGAAGCTTTCTTT	-	TRBV10-3	TRBJ1-1	many
CASSWTDRPYEQYF	TGCGCCAGCAGTTGGACGGACAGACCCTACGAGCAGTACTTC	-	TRBV5-1	TRBJ2-7	many
CSARDYTEAFF	TGCAGTGCTAGAGACTATACTGAAGCTTTCTTT	-	TRBV20-1	TRBJ1-1	once
CASSGPGTSVDEQFF	TGTGCCAGCAGCGGACCCGGGACTAGCGTCGATGAGCAGTTCTTC	TRBD2	TRBV7-3	TRBJ2-1	-
CASSPASGQGDEKLFF	TGTGCCAGCTCACCAGCTTCGGGACAGGGGGATGAAAAACTGTTTTTT	TRBD1	TRBV18	TRBJ1-4	few
CASSVVGSSNSPLHF	TGTGCCAGCAGCGTAGTGGGCAGCTCAAATTCACCCCTCCACTTT	-	TRBV9	TRBJ1-6	-
CASRDRGATEAFF	TGTGCCAGTAGGGACAGGGGCGCCACTGAAGCTTTCTTT	TRBD1	TRBV19	TRBJ1-1	few
CASSYSSGDLGYGYTF	TGTGCCAGCAGTTACTCCTCGGGGGACCTGGGGTATGGCTACACCTTC	-	TRBV12-3/TRBV12-4	TRBJ1-2	-
CASSIVASGYEQYF	TGTGCCAGTAGTATAGTGGCTAGCGGATACGAGCAGTACTTC	TRBD2	TRBV19	TRBJ2-7	-
CAIRVPPASGMPDTQYF	TGTGCCATCAGGGTACCCCCAGCTAGCGGGATGCCAGATACGCAGTATTTT	TRBD2	TRBV10-3	TRBJ2-3	-
CASFGGGTAKNIQYF	TGTGCCAGCTTTGGAGGGGGGACCGCCAAAAACATTCAGTACTTC	-	TRBV11-2	TRBJ2-4	-
CASSGDGQNTEAFF	TGTGCCAGCAGCGGAGACGGCCAGAACACTGAAGCTTTCTTT	-	TRBV7-3	TRBJ1-1	-
CASSEALRDRGTEAFF	TGTGCCAGCAGTGAAGCGCTTCGGGACAGAGGCACTGAAGCTTTCTTT	TRBD1	TRBV2	TRBJ1-1	few
CASSIPGEQYNEQFF	TGTGCTAGCAGCATCCCGGGGGAGCAGTACAATGAGCAGTTCTTC	-	TRBV11-3	TRBJ2-1	-
CASSSGVEQYF	TGTGCCAGCAGCTCAGGGGTCGAGCAGTACTTC	-	TRBV11-3	TRBJ2-7	-
CASSGGTYEQYF	TGTGCCAGCAGCGGGGGTACCTACGAGCAGTACTTC	-	TRBV7-9	TRBJ2-7	-
CASSQVPVYEQYF	TGCGCCAGCAGCCAAGTTCCGGTCTACGAGCAGTACTTC	-	TRBV4-1	TRBJ2-7	few
CATSDSQTGVGSTEAFF	TGTGCCACCAGTGATTCCCAGACAGGGGTTGGGAGCACTGAAGCTTTCTTT	TRBD1	TRBV24-1	TRBJ1-1	-
CSGGETQYF	TGCAGCGGGGGAGAGACCCAGTACTTC	-	TRBV29-1	TRBJ2-5	-
CASSTPGQGATDTQYF	TGTGCCAGCAGTACGCCCGGACAGGGGGCTACAGATACGCAGTATTTT	TRBD1	TRBV25-1	TRBJ2-3	-
CSALDKQPYEQYF	TGCAGTGCTCTTGACAAGCAGCCCTACGAGCAGTACTTC	-	TRBV20-1	TRBJ2-7	-
CSAKAPGARYEQYF	TGCAGTGCTAAAGCCCCAGGGGCAAGGTACGAGCAGTACTTC	-	TRBV20-1	TRBJ2-7	-
CATSDPGQGANEQFF	TGTGCCACCAGTGACCCGGGACAGGGGGCCAATGAGCAGTTCTTC	TRBD1	TRBV24-1	TRBJ2-1	-
CASSSRGDYSTDTQYF	TGTGCCAGCAGCTCAAGAGGGGACTACAGCACAGATACGCAGTATTTT	TRBD2	TRBV9	TRBJ2-3	once
CSARDQETGDNFQETQYF	TGCAGTGCTAGAGACCAGGAGACAGGGGATAACTTTCAAGAGACCCAGTACTTC	TRBD1	TRBV20-1	TRBJ2-5	-
CASSENQDPFYEQYF	TGTGCCAGCAGCGAGAATCAGGATCCGTTCTACGAGCAGTACTTC	-	TRBV11-1	TRBJ2-7	many
CASSSRVRSTGGYTF	TGTGCCAGCAGCTCCCGGGTGCGAAGCACAGGCGGCTACACCTTC	-	TRBV7-9	TRBJ1-2	-
CASSLDGSGKRGETQYF	TGTGCCAGCAGCTTGGACGGTAGCGGGAAGAGGGGAGAGACCCAGTACTTC	TRBD2	TRBV5-4	TRBJ2-5	many
CASSFIGPGNTIYF	TGTGCCAGCAGCTTCATAGGGCCCGGAAACACCATATATTTT	-	TRBV5-6	TRBJ1-3	-
CASYRFNPGMNTEAFF	TGTGCCAGCTATAGGTTTAATCCGGGAATGAACACTGAAGCTTTCTTT	-	TRBV6-2/TRBV6-3	TRBJ1-1	-
CSARDERSSYNSPLHF	TGCAGTGCTAGAGATGAGCGGAGCTCCTATAATTCACCCCTCCACTTT	-	TRBV20-1	TRBJ1-6	-
CATSDSGQGHQPQHF	TGTGCCACCAGTGATTCGGGACAAGGGCATCAGCCCCAGCATTTT	-	TRBV24-1	TRBJ1-5	-
CASSEAPNYEQYF	TGTGCCAGCAGTGAAGCACCTAACTACGAGCAGTACTTC	-	TRBV6-1	TRBJ2-7	-
CSARLEPYNEQFF	TGCAGTGCTAGACTCGAACCCTACAATGAGCAGTTCTTC	-	TRBV20-1	TRBJ2-1	-
CASSPGAGAYEQYF	TGTGCCAGCAGCCCCGGGGCCGGCGCGTACGAGCAGTACTTC	-	TRBV9	TRBJ2-7	many
CAISERAGVDTQYF	TGTGCCATCAGTGAGCGGGCCGGGGTCGATACGCAGTATTTT	-	TRBV10-3	TRBJ2-3	-
CAITPSRKRETDTQYF	TGTGCCATCACCCCGTCGCGAAAGCGGGAGACAGATACGCAGTATTTT	TRBD2	TRBV10-3	TRBJ2-3	-
CASSLGLPSETQYF	TGTGCCAGCAGCCTAGGACTACCCAGTGAGACCCAGTACTTC	-	TRBV7-2	TRBJ2-5	-
CSVLRGQETQYF	TGCAGCGTGCTGCGGGGGCAAGAGACCCAGTACTTC	TRBD2	TRBV29-1	TRBJ2-5	few